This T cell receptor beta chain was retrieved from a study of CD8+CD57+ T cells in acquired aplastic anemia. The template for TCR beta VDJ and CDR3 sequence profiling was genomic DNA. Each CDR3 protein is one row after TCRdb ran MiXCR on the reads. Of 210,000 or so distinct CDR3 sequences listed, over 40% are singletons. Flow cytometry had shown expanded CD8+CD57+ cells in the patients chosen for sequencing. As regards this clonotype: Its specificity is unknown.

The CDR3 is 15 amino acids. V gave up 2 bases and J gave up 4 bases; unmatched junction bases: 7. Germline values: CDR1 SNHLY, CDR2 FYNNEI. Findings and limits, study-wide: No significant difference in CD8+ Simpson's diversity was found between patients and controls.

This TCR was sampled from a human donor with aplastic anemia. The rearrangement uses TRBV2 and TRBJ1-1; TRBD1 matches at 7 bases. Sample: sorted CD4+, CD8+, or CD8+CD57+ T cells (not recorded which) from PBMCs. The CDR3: CASSERQGEGTEAFF. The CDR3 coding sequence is TGTGCCAGCAGTGAAAGGCAGGGGGAGGGCACTGAAGCTTTCTTT. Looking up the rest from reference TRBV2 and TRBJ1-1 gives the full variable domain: EPEVTQTPSHQVTQMGQEVILRCVPISNHLYFYWYRQILGQKVEFLVSFYNNEISEKSEIFDDQFSVERPDGSNFTLKIRSTKLEDSAMYFCASSERQGEGTEAFFGQGTRLTVV.